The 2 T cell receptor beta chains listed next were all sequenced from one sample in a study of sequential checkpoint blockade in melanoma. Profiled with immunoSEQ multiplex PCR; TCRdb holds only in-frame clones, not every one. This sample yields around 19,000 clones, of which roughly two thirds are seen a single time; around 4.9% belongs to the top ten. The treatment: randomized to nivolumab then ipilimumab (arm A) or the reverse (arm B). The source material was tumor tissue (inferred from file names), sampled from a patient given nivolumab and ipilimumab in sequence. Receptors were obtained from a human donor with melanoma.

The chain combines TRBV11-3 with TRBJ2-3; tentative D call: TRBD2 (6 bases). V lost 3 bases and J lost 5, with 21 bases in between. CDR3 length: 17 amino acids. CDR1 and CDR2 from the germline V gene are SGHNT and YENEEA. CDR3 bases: TGTGCCAGCAGCTTGAAGGGGCAGCTCCGGGAGAAAGATACGCAGTATTTT. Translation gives CASSLKGQLREKDTQYF.

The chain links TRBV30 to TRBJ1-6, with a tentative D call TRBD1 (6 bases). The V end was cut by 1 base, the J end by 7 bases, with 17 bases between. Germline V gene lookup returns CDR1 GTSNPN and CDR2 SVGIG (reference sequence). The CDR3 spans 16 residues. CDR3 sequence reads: CAWSGPGAGANSPLHF. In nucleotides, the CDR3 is TGTGCCTGGAGTGGCCCCGGGGCAGGGGCCAATTCACCCCTCCACTTT.